This T cell receptor (beta chain) is from a study of T-cell reconstitution after alpha-beta-depleted transplantation in children. The table lists this clonotype with many counts. TCRbeta library preparation incorporated unique molecular identifiers. Via MiXCR, TCRdb re-called the PCR reads, giving one row per CDR3 protein. Of about 170,000 distinct CDR3 sequences in the sample, around 10% were seen once. Between the trimmed V and J ends, which lost 0 bases and 7 bases, there was a span of 10 bases. The germline V gene encodes CDR1 PRHDT and CDR2 FYEKMQ (reference sequence). This CDR3 is built from 14 residues.

The V and J genes are TRBV13 and TRBJ2-1; TRBD2 is a possible D gene (6 bases). The receptor's source is a boy younger than 10 with acute myeloid leukemia, due to receive a stem cell transplant. This material consisted of PBMCs, taken before TCRalphabeta/CD19-depleted stem cell transplant. For the CDR3, the DNA is TGTGCCAGCAGCTTAGGTAGGAGGGCTAATGAGCAGTTCTTC. This translates into CASSLGRRANEQFF.